Following are 30 T cell receptor beta chains from one sample sequenced in a study of blood T cell repertoires in COVID-19. Sequencing used immunoSEQ multiplex PCR; TCRdb keeps in-frame clones, though not all of them. There are roughly 100,000 clones in the sample; roughly 80% occur only once, and around 27% lies in the top ten. Sequenced material: peripheral blood. The receptors were gathered from an elderly man with active or convalescent COVID-19.

This clone occurred a few times. This rearrangement joins TRBV28 to TRBJ2-7; 9 bases agree with TRBD1. V lost 6 bases, J lost 0 bases, and 0 bases stayed unmatched. Germline V gives CDR1 MDHEN, CDR2 SYDVKM. The CDR3 covers 13 residues. The CDR3 sequence: CASRGQGSYEQYF. The CDR3 nucleotides read TGTGCCAGCAGGGGACAGGGCTCCTACGAGCAGTACTTC. The whole variable domain, filled in from reference TRBV28 and TRBJ2-7, reads DVKVTQSSRYLVKRTGEKVFLECVQDMDHENMFWYRQDPGLGLRLIYFSYDVKMKEKGDIPEGYSVSREKKERFSLILESASTNQTSMYLCASRGQGSYEQYFGPGTRLTVT.

The chain recombines TRBV6-5 with TRBJ2-2; 7 nucleotides agree with TRBD1. Germline V gene data show CDR1 as MNHEY and CDR2 as SVGAGI. The V segment lost 6 bases and the J segment 0 bases; nucleotides outside the gene matches: 1. The CDR3 contains 14 residues. CDR3 sequence: CASRGQPNTGELFF. DNA of the CDR3: TGTGCCAGCAGGGGACAGCCGAACACCGGGGAGCTGTTTTTT.

The chain combines TRBV18 with TRBJ1-3; 9 bases fit TRBD1. After removal of 2 bases from V and 1 base from J, the junction contained 3 bases not matched to a gene. CDR3 length: 16 amino acids. Germline V CDR1 and CDR2: KGHSH, LQKENI. CDR3 DNA sequence: TGTGCCAGCTCACCAACTGGACAGGGGTCTGGAAACACCATATATTTT. It is translated as CASSPTGQGSGNTIYF.

The rearrangement uses TRBV30 and TRBJ1-2, with D uncertain. The CDR3 totals 11 residues. The V end lost 5 bases, the J end lost 4 bases, and 8 bases lay between the germline ends. Germline V gene lookup returns CDR1 GTSNPN and CDR2 SVGIG (reference sequence). The CDR3 loop reads CAWGRVYGYTF. The CDR3 coding sequence is TGTGCCTGGGGACGGGTCTATGGCTACACCTTC.

The sample holds a few counts of this clone. This chain connects TRBV6-5 to TRBJ1-3, with no clear D. CDR3 length: 14 amino acids. Germline CDR1 MNHEY, CDR2 SVGAGI. V lost 11 bases, J lost 1 base, and 15 bases lay in between. This chain's CDR3 is CAGRDRSSGNTIYF. In DNA, the CDR3 is TGTGCCGGGAGGGATAGGAGTTCTGGAAACACCATATATTTT.

The CDR3 bases are TGTGCCAGCAGTTACTCGAGAGTCAGGGGGTACTATGGCTACACCTTC. Encoded protein: CASSYSRVRGYYGYTF. The chain recombines TRBV6-5 with TRBJ1-2; 7 bases agree with TRBD1. Germline V gene lookup returns CDR1 MNHEY and CDR2 SVGAGI. Trimming removed 0 bases from V and 3 bases from J; junction bases left unmatched: 7. This CDR3 is 16 amino acids long.

This clone was recorded a few times. CDR3: CASSPGHSTEAFF. CDR3 coding DNA: TGTGCCAGCAGCCCGGGACATAGCACTGAAGCTTTCTTT. This rearrangement joins TRBV5-6 to TRBJ1-1; a weak D match, TRBD1 (6 bases). This CDR3 contains 13 residues. V lost 4 bases and J 4 bases, leaving 11 bases between the germline ends. CDR1 and CDR2 (germline): SGHDT, YYEEEE.

The CDR3 sequence: CASRLDSTGELFF. The CDR3 coding sequence is TGTGCCAGCAGGCTGGACAGTACGGGGGAGCTGTTTTTT. This chain joins TRBV2 and TRBJ2-2; a weak D match, TRBD1 (6 bases). CDR1 SNHLY and CDR2 FYNNEI come from the germline V gene. Trimming cost V 6 bases and J 8 bases, with 13 bases left between them. The CDR3 has 13 amino acids.

The gene calls are TRBV25-1 and TRBJ2-5; 7 nucleotides align to TRBD1. CDR3 length: 15 amino acids. The V gene's germline CDR1 is MGHDK and CDR2 SYGVNS. After removal of 3 bases from V and 3 bases from J, the junction contained 7 bases not matched to a gene. The CDR3 region has the DNA TGTGCCAGCAGTGAGCGATATGGACAGGAAGAGACCCAGTACTTC. Protein sequence: CASSERYGQEETQYF.

This sequence joins TRBV18 and TRBJ1-1; 11 bases match TRBD1. The CDR3 sequence is 15 residues long. From germline, CDR1 is KGHSH and CDR2 LQKENI. The V and J ends lost 3 bases and 4 bases, in that order; junction bases with no gene match: 4. DNA for the CDR3: TGTGCCAGCTCACCGCGGACAGGGGGCATCACTGAAGCTTTCTTT. Protein sequence: CASSPRTGGITEAFF.

The chain carries TRBV15 and TRBJ1-4, with a weak D call TRBD1 (5 bases). The germline V and J ends were trimmed by 1 base and 3 bases, with 9 bases remaining between them. The CDR3 has 15 amino acids. Germline V lookup: CDR1 LNHNV, CDR2 YYDKDF (reference sequence). This CDR3 is CATSRAGVANEKLFF. CDR3 DNA sequence: TGTGCCACCAGCAGAGCGGGGGTGGCTAATGAAAAACTGTTTTTT.

This chain links TRBV6-4 with TRBJ2-2; D might be TRBD2 (7 bases). The CDR3 has 15 residues. Trimming took 6 bases from V and 3 from J, leaving 14 bases between them. Germline V gene data show CDR1 as MRHNA and CDR2 as SNTAGT. This CDR3 is CASSLGGGHTGELFF. The CDR3 DNA follows: TGTGCCAGCAGCCTTGGGGGGGGCCACACCGGGGAGCTGTTTTTT.

The chain is built from TRBV19 and TRBJ1-2; no clear D. CDR3 size: 17 residues. Germline CDR1 reads LNHDA; CDR2 reads SQIVND (reference sequence). V was pared by 2 bases and J by 0 bases, with 16 bases between. The CDR3 loop is CASSIYLREETNYGYTF. The CDR3 DNA follows: TGTGCCAGTAGTATATATCTGCGGGAAGAAACTAACTATGGCTACACCTTC.

This sequence joins TRBV11-2 and TRBJ2-3, with D possibly being TRBD2 (6 bases). V was cut by 4 bases and J by 4 bases, with 6 bases left in between. The germline V gene encodes CDR1 SGHAT and CDR2 FQNNGV. This CDR3 contains 12 residues. The DNA of the CDR3 is TGTGCCAGCAGCTCGGGGGCAGATACGCAGTATTTT. Protein product: CASSSGADTQYF.

The chain carries TRBV4-3 and TRBJ2-7, with D possibly TRBD1 on 6 matching bases. Germline values: CDR1 LGHNA, CDR2 YSLEER. Trimming removed 0 bases at V and 6 bases at J, with 18 bases between. The length of the CDR3 is 16 residues. CDR3 coding DNA: TGCGCCAGCAGCCAAGATTATGAGACAGGACTTTTCGAGCAGTACTTC. It is translated as CASSQDYETGLFEQYF.

The chain carries TRBV7-9 and TRBJ2-7; 8 bases are shared with TRBD2. The germline V gene encodes CDR1 SEHNR and CDR2 FQNEAQ (reference sequence). The V gene end was trimmed by 4 bases and the J gene end by 9 bases; junction bases not matched to a gene: 14. The CDR3 contains 15 residues. The CDR3, as DNA: TGTGCCAGCAGCTCTCGTCCCGCGGGGGGATCGGGGCAGTACTTC. It encodes CASSSRPAGGSGQYF.

This chain links TRBV19 with TRBJ2-1; 7 nucleotides align to TRBD2. Per the germline V gene, CDR1 is LNHDA and CDR2 is SQIVND (reference sequence). The J segment lost 5 bases and the V segment lost 3 bases, leaving 25 bases of the junction unmatched. The CDR3 totals 21 residues. CDR3 in amino acids: CASSMTGWSRERGSRDNEQFF. DNA of the CDR3: TGTGCCAGTAGTATGACGGGGTGGTCGCGGGAGCGAGGTTCACGGGACAATGAGCAGTTCTTC.

The chain has TRBV6-1 and TRBJ1-1; TRBD1 might be the D (5 bases). This CDR3 spans 15 amino acids. The V gene lost 2 bases and the J gene lost 3 bases, with 13 bases spanning the gap. The germline gives CDR1 MNHNS, CDR2 SASEGT. The CDR3 loop is CASSEWAGRHTEAFF. The CDR3 nucleotides read TGTGCCAGCAGTGAATGGGCAGGGCGTCACACTGAAGCTTTCTTT.

The V and J genes are TRBV18 and TRBJ2-1, with D possibly matching TRBD2 (6 bases). The CDR3 is 13 residues long. The germline gives CDR1 KGHSH, CDR2 LQKENI. Deletions cut 0 bases from V and 12 bases from J, with 12 bases between. DNA for the CDR3: TGTGCCAGCTCACCACCGGGAGGCAGCGCGCAGTTCTTC. Translated, it gives CASSPPGGSAQFF.

This CDR3 is CASRPDQGQGYGYTF. CDR3 nucleotides: TGTGCCAGCAGGCCTGATCAGGGGCAAGGCTATGGCTACACCTTC. The rearrangement joins TRBV6-2 or TRBV6-3 to TRBJ1-2; D possibly corresponds to TRBD1 (6 bases). V lost 6 bases, J lost 4 bases, and 18 bases lay in between. Germline V gene sequence: CDR1 MNHEY, CDR2 SVGEGT. The CDR3 totals 15 residues.

Concerning this clone itself: An end of the junction differs from the germline gene, which may be a read error. The chain combines TRBV7-6 with TRBJ1-1, with D tentatively TRBD1 (6 bases). Germline V gives CDR1 SGHVS, CDR2 FNYEAQ. This CDR3 has 14 residues. The DNA of the CDR3 is TGTGCCAGCAGTTTAGGCGGGTGGACAGTTGAAGCTTTCTTT. Translating it yields CASSLGGWTVEAFF.

The V call is TRBV7-2, the J call TRBJ1-6; TRBD1 might be the D (5 bases). CDR3 size: 17 residues. V lost 5 bases and J lost 3, with 17 bases in between. Germline assignment: CDR1 SGHTA and CDR2 FQGNSA. The CDR3 protein is CASSPQGRGLYNSPLHF. The CDR3 DNA reads TGTGCCAGCAGCCCCCAGGGTAGGGGACTCTATAATTCACCCCTCCACTTT.

This clone was counted a few times. The J gene is TRBJ1-2, the V gene TRBV6-2 or TRBV6-3; 8 bases are a match to TRBD1. J gave up 3 bases and V 0 bases, and 3 bases lay outside the gene matches. Germline CDR1 and CDR2: MNHEY and SVGEGT. CDR3 length: 15 amino acids. The CDR3 bases are TGTGCCAGCAGTTACTCGAACAGGGGGGACTATGGCTACACCTTC. Protein product: CASSYSNRGDYGYTF.

The gene calls are TRBV2 and TRBJ1-2, with 10 positions matching TRBD1. Germline CDR1 is SNHLY and CDR2 is FYNNEI. The CDR3 spans 15 residues. J was trimmed by 2 bases and V by 4 bases; bases with no gene match: 4. The CDR3 reads CASSGVTGGNYGYTF. The CDR3 nucleotides read TGTGCCAGCAGTGGGGTGACAGGGGGCAACTATGGCTACACCTTC.

DNA for the CDR3: TGCGCCAGCAGCCAAGCCCGGGCAGGGGGGATCTACGAGCAGTACTTC. It yields the protein CASSQARAGGIYEQYF. The gene calls are TRBV4-3 and TRBJ2-7; D is perhaps TRBD1 (7 bases). CDR3 length: 16 residues. Trimming left V 1 base short and J 3 bases short, with 16 bases between. The germline CDR1 and CDR2 sequences are LGHNA and YSLEER.

V is TRBV15 and J is TRBJ2-3, with D maybe TRBD2 (5 bases). CDR3 length: 11 residues. CDR1 LNHNV and CDR2 YYDKDF come from the germline V gene (reference sequence). The V end was cut by 7 bases, the J end by 8 bases, with 10 bases between. The CDR3 here is CATIAGVTQYF. CDR3 in DNA: TGTGCCACCATCGCCGGGGTTACGCAGTATTTT.

The chain uses TRBV2 and TRBJ2-4; 8 bases agree with TRBD1. This CDR3 has 14 amino acids. V lost 6 bases to trimming and J lost 6 bases; unmatched junction nucleotides: 7. Germline V gives CDR1 SNHLY, CDR2 FYNNEI. The chain's CDR3 is CASSRTGRRNIQYF. CDR3 nucleotide sequence: TGTGCCAGCAGCCGGACAGGGCGGAGAAACATTCAGTACTTC.

This clone was observed a handful of times. This chain links TRBV29-1 with TRBJ2-1; D not certain. This CDR3 has 11 amino acids. Germline V CDR1 and CDR2: SQVTM, ANQGSEA. The ends were cut back, 6 bases at V and 4 bases at J, with 7 bases in the middle. The CDR3 protein is CSVRSYNEQFF. As DNA, the CDR3 is TGCAGCGTACGGAGTTACAATGAGCAGTTCTTC.

This chain connects TRBV5-5 to TRBJ1-2; no firm D call. The germline gives CDR1 SGHKS, CDR2 YYEKEE (reference sequence). V was clipped by 4 bases and J by 7 bases, with 17 bases between them. The CDR3 consists of 14 residues. CDR3 DNA sequence: TGTGCCAGCAGCCCACTGACGGGAGAAGGTGGCTACACCTTC. This translates into CASSPLTGEGGYTF.

For the CDR3, the DNA is TGTGCCAGCAGTGCCTTCGGCGGGGGGATGACAGATACGCAGTATTTT. Translating gives CASSAFGGGMTDTQYF. The chain combines TRBV2 with TRBJ2-3; TRBD2 matches at 8 bases. After removal of 4 bases from V and 3 bases from J, the junction contained 9 bases not matched to a gene. The CDR3 has 16 amino acids. CDR1 is SNHLY, CDR2 FYNNEI, per germline.